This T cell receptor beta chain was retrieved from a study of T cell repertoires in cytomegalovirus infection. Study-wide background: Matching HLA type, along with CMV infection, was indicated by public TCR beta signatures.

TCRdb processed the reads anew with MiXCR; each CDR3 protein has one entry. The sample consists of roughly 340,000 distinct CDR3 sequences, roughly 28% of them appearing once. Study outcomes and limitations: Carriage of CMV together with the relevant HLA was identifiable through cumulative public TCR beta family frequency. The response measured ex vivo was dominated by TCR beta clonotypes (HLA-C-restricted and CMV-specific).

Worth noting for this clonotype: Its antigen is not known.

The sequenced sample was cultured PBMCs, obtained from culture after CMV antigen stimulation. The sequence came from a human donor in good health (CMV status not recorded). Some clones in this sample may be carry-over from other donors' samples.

CDR3 coding DNA: TGTGCCAGCAGTTTTGATGAGGGGCGACAGCCCCAGCATTTT. Translation gives CASSFDEGRQPQHF. The chain recombines TRBV12-3 or TRBV12-4 with TRBJ1-5; D is perhaps TRBD1 (5 bases). The CDR3 consists of 14 residues. The V and J ends lost 3 bases and 7 bases respectively, with 13 bases between them.